This TCR beta chain was sequenced during a study of T cell responses to AZD1222 COVID-19 vaccine (dated by TCRdb to the early 2020s). Turning to the overall study: AZD1222 recipients whose second dose came at about 4 weeks and those whose second dose came at about 12 weeks were combined into one group, since spike-specific TCR depth and breadth did not differ between the two schedules. A total of 230 to 250 trial participants underwent TCR sequencing, of whom some 210 received two doses of AZD1222 and 26 received two doses of the MenACWY control vaccine. Trial participants were enrolled into age subgroups of 18-55, 56-69 and 70-plus years, which contained about 150, 27 and 61 TCR-sequenced participants, respectively. Beyond this particular receptor, the publication reports: Vaccine-associated CD4 TCRs spanned the whole spike protein, with dominant responses in regions 160-218 and 743-854. Conclusions about previously exposed vaccinees are limited, since just a handful of AZD1222 recipients were seropositive for SARS-CoV-2 at baseline. Most participants were white British and females outnumbered males, and the authors suggested that clonal diversity may have been underestimated. In the small 56-69-year group, the increase in depth fell short of significance, most likely because of low power. Because no samples from the day 14 peak response were available, repertoires could be characterized only after the peak T cell response. Nearly half of unique spike-specific TCRs reportedly recognized epitopes outside regions mutated in the B.1.351 and B.1.1.7 variants. Spike-specific TCR breadth and depth rose significantly after two AZD1222 doses compared with day 0 and with MenACWY recipients.

Worth noting for this clone: The specificity of this receptor is unknown. Per-base quality was not reported, and no clone a single base away is much larger than it.

This sample's time point label indicates: baseline before first vaccination. Samples from vaccinated people were obtained from the UK trials COV001 and COV002, which included a single-blind randomized controlled phase 2/3 trial of AZD1222 (ChAdOx1 nCoV-19) in healthy adults. For TCRbeta chain sequencing, PBMC samples from trial participants were taken at day 0 and at day 28 after the second dose. After removal of 7 bases from V and 5 bases from J, the junction retains 7 bases not matched to a gene. The CDR3 covers 13 residues, taking in both the cysteine and the phenylalanine. Just the 39-base CDR3 DNA is kept, in frame starting at base 1. CDR1 and CDR2, looked up from the germline V gene, are SQVTM and ANQGSEA. The CDR3 regions of human TCRbeta chains were analyzed by immunosequencing. The source study handled its data this way. TCRs in the repertoires were matched against a reference library of SARS-CoV-2-specific TCRs that had been generated with the MIRA antigen-specificity platform. Breadth meant the fraction of unique TCRs that were SARS-CoV-2-associated, whereas depth meant the fraction of total T cells that were SARS-CoV-2-associated. Using the MIRA data, each spike-specific TCR was assigned both to the spike region to which the TCR was reactive and to a CD4 or CD8 class. Log10-transformed breadth and depth values were compared by one-way ANOVA with Sidak's multiple comparisons tests. TCRdb limited this immuneACCESS table to in-frame rearrangements with V and J called. A share of clones is missing; checked studies link under half to unresolved V genes, and the rest is unexplained. That table supplies the V and J calls and clone size; D and trimming were determined from the DNA. The sample profile shows roughly 150,000 clones; 70% to 90% of them were found once. The ten biggest clones cover under 2.5% of the sample.

This clonotype was obtained from an adult in good health. The chain uses TRBV29-1 and TRBJ1-1; the central 10 bases match TRBD1. The source material was peripheral blood, sampled on day 0 of AZD1222 vaccination. The CDR3 here reads CSAGQGGLTEAFF. Here is the DNA: TGCAGCGCTGGACAGGGGGGATTGACTGAAGCTTTCTTT.